This record concerns one T cell receptor (beta chain) sequence. Its target is unknown. TCRdb keeps only in-frame clones here, not all; method: immunoSEQ multiplex PCR. In the table there are about 11,000 clones, around 30% of which are singletons. The sample is drawn from a study of T cells in localized non-small cell lung cancer. Study-wide points: Patients showing higher blood T cell density tended to see longer overall survival. Adjacent lung tissue had a median 57 of the top 100 clones found in the tumor. Measurement of T cell clonality placed uninvolved adjacent lung highest, above the level in tumor. Because only a single region of the tumor was sequenced, heterogeneity remains possible.

V lost 4 bases to trimming and J lost 5 bases, with 13 bases between them. Germline lookup yields CDR1 SGDLS and CDR2 YYNGEE. There are 15 residues in the CDR3. Specimen: lung tumor tissue, collected before any cancer treatment. The V gene is TRBV9, the J gene TRBJ1-6, with D possibly matching TRBD1 (6 bases). This receptor was taken from a man aged 40-75 years with stage I lung adenocarcinoma. For the CDR3, the DNA is TGTGCCAGCAGCCTAGGGGGGGCTGATAATTCACCCCTCCACTTT. Amino acid sequence: CASSLGGADNSPLHF.